Listed here is a single T cell receptor (beta chain). Germline values: CDR1 MNHEY, CDR2 SVGAGI. This CDR3 contains 13 residues. V shed 6 bases and J shed 1 base, with 9 bases lying between them. This entry is derived from a study of blood T cell repertoires in COVID-19. The overall study: Spain, Italy and the United States supplied samples that represented acute and convalescent COVID-19. T cells, B-cell-depleted T cells, or PBMCs supplied cDNA or gDNA.

The authors' processing: Scientists estimated how many nucleated cells there were by amplifying reference gene primers. TCRdb keeps only in-frame clones here, not all; method: immunoSEQ multiplex PCR. The V and J calls and clone size were taken over from that table, and D and trimming were inferred from the DNA. The sample lists about 64,000 clones, around 83% occurring once. Source material: peripheral blood. This receptor was identified in a human donor in a cohort sampled during active COVID-19. The rearrangement uses TRBV6-5 and TRBJ1-1; D possibly corresponds to TRBD1 (5 bases). In nucleotides, the CDR3 is TGTGCCAGCAGCTATACAGGGAACACTGAAGCTTTCTTT. It encodes CASSYTGNTEAFF.